Listed below are T cell receptor beta chains from one sample, sequenced in a study of early T cells in non-severe SARS-CoV-2 infection. TCRdb re-called the 5' RACE reads through MiXCR, storing one row per CDR3 protein. This table holds about 56,000 distinct CDR3 sequences, under 12% found once. The sequencing input was whole blood. These receptors originate from an adult who was a healthcare worker with PCR-confirmed SARS-CoV-2 infection or an uninfected control (not recorded which). Each CDR3 is given with its conserved first and last residue. The D gene is left open where the match is weak. Clone sizes are given selectively: once, few, many, or a class where the clone is expanded.

abundance: few; d_gene: .; j_gene: TRBJ2-7; v_gene: TRBV11-3; CDR3aa: CASSKHTRTAYEQYF; CDR3nt: TGTGCCAGCAGCAAACACACCCGGACAGCCTACGAGCAGTACTTC
abundance: .; d_gene: TRBD2; j_gene: TRBJ2-7; v_gene: TRBV6-2/TRBV6-3; CDR3aa: CASTKREGYEQYF; CDR3nt: TGTGCCAGCACCAAGCGGGAGGGCTACGAGCAGTACTTC
abundance: .; d_gene: .; j_gene: TRBJ2-5; v_gene: TRBV6-5; CDR3aa: CASSRRDTEETQYF; CDR3nt: TGTGCCAGCAGTCGCCGGGACACCGAAGAGACCCAGTACTTC
abundance: many; d_gene: .; j_gene: TRBJ2-2; v_gene: TRBV12-3/TRBV12-4; CDR3aa: CASSRIFGTGELFF; CDR3nt: TGTGCCAGCAGCCGAATCTTCGGCACCGGGGAGCTGTTTTTT
abundance: many; d_gene: .; j_gene: TRBJ1-5; v_gene: TRBV12-3/TRBV12-4; CDR3aa: CASSQGGSVPQPQHF; CDR3nt: TGTGCCAGCAGCCAAGGAGGGTCGGTTCCTCAGCCCCAGCATTTT
abundance: .; d_gene: .; j_gene: TRBJ1-2; v_gene: TRBV6-1; CDR3aa: CASSEQGYGYTF; CDR3nt: TGTGCCAGCAGTGAGCAGGGATACGGCTACACCTTC
abundance: .; d_gene: TRBD2; j_gene: TRBJ2-6; v_gene: TRBV20-1; CDR3aa: CSAISGSGGANVLTF; CDR3nt: TGCAGTGCTATTAGCGGGAGTGGCGGGGCCAACGTCCTGACTTTC
abundance: many; d_gene: .; j_gene: TRBJ1-1; v_gene: TRBV7-9; CDR3aa: CAIDNFTAFF; CDR3nt: TGTGCCATCGACAATTTTACAGCTTTCTTT
abundance: .; d_gene: .; j_gene: TRBJ2-1; v_gene: TRBV19; CDR3aa: CASSIGWSNEQFF; CDR3nt: TGTGCCAGTAGTATAGGTTGGAGCAATGAGCAGTTCTTC
abundance: once; d_gene: .; j_gene: TRBJ1-5; v_gene: TRBV6-2/TRBV6-3; CDR3aa: CASSSGAFQPQHF; CDR3nt: TGTGCCAGCAGTTCAGGCGCCTTTCAGCCCCAGCATTTT
abundance: many; d_gene: .; j_gene: TRBJ2-7; v_gene: TRBV7-2; CDR3aa: CASSLALIAATSYEQYF; CDR3nt: TGTGCCAGCAGCTTAGCGCTTATAGCGGCCACGTCCTACGAGCAGTACTTC
abundance: .; d_gene: TRBD2; j_gene: TRBJ2-7; v_gene: TRBV3-1; CDR3aa: CASSQDWAGGSYEQYF; CDR3nt: TGTGCCAGCAGCCAAGATTGGGCGGGAGGCTCCTACGAGCAGTACTTC
abundance: many; d_gene: .; j_gene: TRBJ1-1; v_gene: TRBV5-1; CDR3aa: CASSLLNTEAFF; CDR3nt: TGCGCCAGCAGCTTGTTGAACACTGAAGCTTTCTTT
abundance: .; d_gene: TRBD2; j_gene: TRBJ2-2; v_gene: TRBV2; CDR3aa: CASSGPLAGVGELFF; CDR3nt: TGTGCCAGCAGTGGACCACTAGCGGGAGTTGGGGAGCTGTTTTTT
abundance: many; d_gene: .; j_gene: TRBJ2-3; v_gene: TRBV6-5; CDR3aa: CASIGYATQYF; CDR3nt: TGTGCCAGCATCGGGTACGCTACGCAGTATTTT
abundance: medium-sized; d_gene: .; j_gene: TRBJ2-7; v_gene: TRBV7-9; CDR3aa: CASSLASHEQYF; CDR3nt: TGTGCCAGCAGCTTAGCGTCCCACGAGCAGTACTTC
abundance: .; d_gene: .; j_gene: TRBJ1-2; v_gene: TRBV7-6; CDR3aa: CANSSRAEGGYTF; CDR3nt: TGTGCCAACAGCTCCCGGGCGGAAGGCGGCTACACCTTC
abundance: many; d_gene: TRBD1; j_gene: TRBJ2-5; v_gene: TRBV20-1; CDR3aa: CSATGQGAKTQYF; CDR3nt: TGCAGTGCTACTGGGCAGGGGGCGAAGACCCAGTACTTC
abundance: many; d_gene: .; j_gene: TRBJ2-7; v_gene: TRBV20-1; CDR3aa: CSAGGGGPAVHEQYF; CDR3nt: TGCAGTGCTGGGGGTGGAGGGCCCGCGGTTCACGAGCAGTACTTC
abundance: many; d_gene: TRBD1; j_gene: TRBJ2-7; v_gene: TRBV6-5; CDR3aa: CASRVTGGPYEQYF; CDR3nt: TGTGCCAGCAGGGTGACAGGGGGCCCTTACGAGCAGTACTTC
abundance: many; d_gene: .; j_gene: TRBJ1-1; v_gene: TRBV3-1; CDR3aa: CASSEGGVTEAFF; CDR3nt: TGTGCCAGCAGCGAAGGAGGGGTCACTGAAGCTTTCTTT
abundance: .; d_gene: .; j_gene: TRBJ2-5; v_gene: TRBV9; CDR3aa: CASSVGRQETQYF; CDR3nt: TGTGCCAGCAGCGTAGGCAGGCAAGAGACCCAGTACTTC
abundance: few; d_gene: TRBD1; j_gene: TRBJ2-1; v_gene: TRBV18; CDR3aa: CASSPGQGREQFF; CDR3nt: TGTGCCAGCTCACCCGGACAGGGCCGCGAGCAGTTCTTC
abundance: few; d_gene: .; j_gene: TRBJ2-3; v_gene: TRBV29-1; CDR3aa: CSVDRGTDTQYF; CDR3nt: TGCAGCGTAGACCGGGGCACAGATACGCAGTATTTT
abundance: .; d_gene: TRBD1; j_gene: TRBJ2-4; v_gene: TRBV10-2; CDR3aa: CASRWGRGRSAKNIQYF; CDR3nt: TGCGCCAGCAGATGGGGTAGGGGGCGTTCGGCCAAAAACATTCAGTACTTC
abundance: many; d_gene: TRBD1; j_gene: TRBJ1-2; v_gene: TRBV6-5; CDR3aa: CASSRTGNYGYTF; CDR3nt: TGTGCCAGCAGTCGGACAGGGAACTATGGCTACACCTTC
abundance: .; d_gene: TRBD2; j_gene: TRBJ2-5; v_gene: TRBV9; CDR3aa: CASSPTGTSGVTQYF; CDR3nt: TGTGCCAGCAGCCCCACCGGGACTAGCGGGGTGACCCAGTACTTC
abundance: .; d_gene: .; j_gene: TRBJ2-6; v_gene: TRBV21-1; CDR3aa: CASGSGFGANVLTF; CDR3nt: TGTGCCAGCGGGTCGGGATTTGGGGCCAACGTCCTGACTTTC
abundance: many; d_gene: .; j_gene: TRBJ2-1; v_gene: TRBV29-1; CDR3aa: CSVVAVGVYNGEQFF; CDR3nt: TGCAGCGTTGTCGCGGTTGGGGTCTATAACGGTGAGCAGTTCTTC
abundance: many; d_gene: .; j_gene: TRBJ1-3; v_gene: TRBV5-1; CDR3aa: CASSLDVGSGNTIYF; CDR3nt: TGCGCCAGCAGCTTGGATGTAGGCTCTGGAAACACCATATATTTT
abundance: many; d_gene: .; j_gene: TRBJ2-1; v_gene: TRBV2; CDR3aa: CATEGEYNEQFF; CDR3nt: TGTGCCACCGAAGGCGAGTACAATGAGCAGTTCTTC
abundance: many; d_gene: TRBD2; j_gene: TRBJ2-3; v_gene: TRBV20-1; CDR3aa: CSAAPGLAPDTQYF; CDR3nt: TGCAGTGCGGCGCCGGGACTAGCGCCAGATACGCAGTATTTT
abundance: .; d_gene: .; j_gene: TRBJ2-3; v_gene: TRBV6-5; CDR3aa: CASSTPGRIPLDTQYF; CDR3nt: TGTGCCAGCAGTACGCCTGGCCGGATTCCCTTGGATACGCAGTATTTT